This T cell receptor beta chain derives from a study of response to subunit inactivated influenza vaccine. TCRdb re-analysed the RT-PCR reads in MiXCR, keeping a single row per CDR3 protein. The repertoire holds 630,000 or so distinct CDR3 sequences, with 15% to 19% as singletons. To note about this clonotype: Its antigen remains unidentified.

Trimming took 5 bases from V and 4 from J; bases not matched to a gene: 5. The CDR3 extends over 16 amino acids. Germline values: CDR1 SGHNT, CDR2 YENEEA. General study results and limits: That few new T cells are recruited by each seasonal influenza vaccination was the authors' suggestion.

Material: PBMCs from blood, obtained about 12 days after vaccination. The TCR was taken from a man between 50 and 59 years old who received an inactivated influenza vaccine. The rearrangement uses TRBV11-3 and TRBJ2-3, with 14 bases that match TRBD2. CDR3 residues: CASSIGTSGGPDTQYF. The CDR3 DNA is TGTGCCAGCAGCATCGGGACTAGCGGGGGCCCAGATACGCAGTATTTT. Full variable domain (rest looked up from reference TRBV11-3 and TRBJ2-3): EAGVVQSPRYKIIEKKQPVAFWCNPISGHNTLYWYLQNLGQGPELLIRYENEEAVDDSQLPKDRFSAERLKGVDSTLKIQPAELGDSAVYLCASSIGTSGGPDTQYFGPGTRLTVL.